This is a list of T cell receptor beta chains from one sample in a study of cytomegalovirus exposure and HLA in healthy donors. Here immunoSEQ multiplex PCR was the method, and the copy in TCRdb shows in-frame clones only, minus some. This table holds a few hundred thousand clones, about four fifths found once. The sequenced sample was PBMCs. All receptors come from a man aged 25 to 45 in good health and CMV-seronegative. Both conserved end residues are part of each CDR3. The order of the fields is CDR3 length, clone size, V gene, D gene, J gene, CDR3 DNA, CDR3 protein. The D gene is left open where the match is weak. Clone size is stated in some rows and not others, as once, few, many or a class when expanded.

len: 16
abundance: -
v_gene: TRBV14
d_gene: TRBD1
j_gene: TRBJ1-6
CDR3nt: TGTGCCAGCAGCCAACACGGCAGGGGGCTTGGTTCACCCCTCCACTTT
CDR3aa: CASSQHGRGLGSPLHF

len: 14
abundance: few
v_gene: TRBV5-1
d_gene: -
j_gene: TRBJ2-7
CDR3nt: TGCGCCAGCAGCCTTAGGACACGAGCAGACGGGCAGTACTTC
CDR3aa: CASSLRTRADGQYF

len: 14
abundance: -
v_gene: TRBV2
d_gene: -
j_gene: TRBJ1-1
CDR3nt: TGTGCCAGCAGGGCGACAGGTGGGAACACTGAAGCTTTCTTT
CDR3aa: CASRATGGNTEAFF

len: 17
abundance: -
v_gene: TRBV15
d_gene: TRBD1
j_gene: TRBJ2-2
CDR3nt: TGTGCCACCAGCAGAGACGAGGGACAGGGGTCGACCGGGGAGCTGTTTTTT
CDR3aa: CATSRDEGQGSTGELFF

len: 16
abundance: -
v_gene: TRBV28
d_gene: -
j_gene: TRBJ1-2
CDR3nt: TGTGCCAGCAGTTTAGGGTCCTTGGTGGGGGCAAGCGGCTACACCTTC
CDR3aa: CASSLGSLVGASGYTF

len: 13
abundance: -
v_gene: TRBV28
d_gene: -
j_gene: TRBJ2-7
CDR3nt: TGTGCCAGCAGTTTACAAGGAGTCTACGAGCAGTACTTC
CDR3aa: CASSLQGVYEQYF

len: 16
abundance: -
v_gene: TRBV2
d_gene: TRBD2
j_gene: TRBJ2-5
CDR3nt: TGTGCCAGCAGTGAACGACTAGCGGGGGGAACGGAGACCCAGTACTTC
CDR3aa: CASSERLAGGTETQYF

len: 16
abundance: -
v_gene: TRBV5-6
d_gene: TRBD1
j_gene: TRBJ2-7
CDR3nt: TGTGCCAGCAGCCTGAGGGCGCAGGGGGTACCGAAGGTGCAGTACTTC
CDR3aa: CASSLRAQGVPKVQYF

len: 14
abundance: -
v_gene: TRBV27
d_gene: -
j_gene: TRBJ1-5
CDR3nt: TGTGCCAGTGGGGTCGGGGGATTGAATCAGCCCCAGCATTTT
CDR3aa: CASGVGGLNQPQHF

len: 16
abundance: -
v_gene: TRBV5-1
d_gene: -
j_gene: TRBJ2-3
CDR3nt: TGCGCCAGCACCCGAAGGGGGAATCCTAGCACAGATACGCAGTATTTT
CDR3aa: CASTRRGNPSTDTQYF

len: 15
abundance: -
v_gene: TRBV7-2
d_gene: -
j_gene: TRBJ2-1
CDR3nt: TGTGCCAGCAGCTTATCACAGAAACCCTACAATGAGCAGTTCTTC
CDR3aa: CASSLSQKPYNEQFF

len: 14
abundance: once
v_gene: TRBV7-9
d_gene: -
j_gene: TRBJ1-3
CDR3nt: TGTGCCAGCAGTCAGGGTGATACTGGAAACACCATATATTTT
CDR3aa: CASSQGDTGNTIYF

len: 11
abundance: -
v_gene: TRBV6-5
d_gene: -
j_gene: TRBJ2-1
CDR3nt: TGTGCCAGCAGTTTCCAGTTTGAGCAGTTCTTC
CDR3aa: CASSFQFEQFF

len: 14
abundance: -
v_gene: TRBV18
d_gene: -
j_gene: TRBJ1-1
CDR3nt: TGTGCCAGCTCCACTGGACAGAGGGGCACTGAAGCTTTCTTT
CDR3aa: CASSTGQRGTEAFF

len: 15
abundance: -
v_gene: TRBV6-6
d_gene: TRBD2
j_gene: TRBJ2-5
CDR3nt: TGTGCCAGCAGATCGGGACTAGCGGGGAGAGAGACCCAGTACTTC
CDR3aa: CASRSGLAGRETQYF